The 19 T cell receptor beta chains presented below share a single source sample, sequenced in a study of blood T cells in healthy people across ages. A second 7 to 11 cycle PCR used barcoded and J-beta primers. In TCRdb, the 5' RACE reads were re-called with MiXCR into one record per CDR3 protein. There are around 990,000 distinct CDR3 sequences in the sample; 20% to 25% occur only once, and around 0.75% lies in the top ten. These records were also assigned to another study, of T cells of mothers and their children.

Sequenced input: blood. Source of these receptors: a girl aged 2 to 9 in good health.

This clonotype was detected a few times. The J gene is TRBJ2-7, the V gene TRBV9, with D possibly TRBD2 on 6 matching bases. Germline V gene lookup returns CDR1 SGDLS and CDR2 YYNGEE. Deletions cut 4 bases from V and 4 bases from J, with 18 bases between. The CDR3 totals 15 residues. The CDR3 bases are TGTGCCAGCAGCCCAGAGGATAGACGGGGGTACGAGCAGTACTTC. Its translation is CASSPEDRRGYEQYF.

This chain joins TRBV4-3 and TRBJ1-1; D is uncertain. Germline V gene sequence: CDR1 LGHNA, CDR2 YSLEER. With 0 bases removed from V and 0 bases from J, the gap between germline ends came to 11 bases. This CDR3 has 16 residues. The CDR3 sequence is CASSQETAVMNTEAFF. In DNA form, the CDR3 reads TGCGCCAGCAGCCAAGAGACGGCGGTCATGAACACTGAAGCTTTCTTT.

V gene TRBV28 combines with J gene TRBJ2-1; the D is unclear. V gave up 6 bases and J gave up 2 bases, with 11 bases separating them. CDR1 is MDHEN, CDR2 SYDVKM, per germline. The CDR3 totals 14 residues. This CDR3 is CASRHPRAYNEQFF. CDR3 coding DNA: TGTGCCAGCAGACATCCAAGGGCCTACAATGAGCAGTTCTTC.

This clonotype was detected only a few times. The chain is built from TRBV10-3 and TRBJ1-3; the match to TRBD1 covers 7 bases. The CDR3 length is 15 residues. Germline-derived CDR1 and CDR2 are ENHRY and SYGVKD. The J segment lost 3 bases and the V segment lost 8 bases, leaving 10 bases of the junction unmatched. This chain's CDR3 is CAIGEGGQSGNTIYF. For the CDR3, the DNA is TGTGCCATCGGAGAGGGGGGACAGAGTGGAAACACCATATATTTT.

This chain connects TRBV19 to TRBJ1-1, with TRBD1 matching over 7 bases. The CDR3 has 14 amino acids. J lost 2 bases, V lost 6 bases, and 6 bases had no gene match. Germline V gives CDR1 LNHDA, CDR2 SQIVND (reference sequence). The CDR3 loop is CASRPTGANTEAFF. DNA of the CDR3: TGTGCCAGTAGACCAACAGGGGCTAACACTGAAGCTTTCTTT.

This clonotype occurred a few times. V gene TRBV27 combines with J gene TRBJ2-1; D is unclear. CDR1 and CDR2 (germline): MNHEY, SMNVEV (reference sequence). This CDR3 contains 14 residues. V shed 3 bases and J shed 6 bases, with 12 bases lying between them. CDR3 in amino acids: CASSFSQELNEQFF. CDR3 coding DNA: TGTGCCAGCAGTTTTAGCCAGGAACTCAATGAGCAGTTCTTC.

This clonotype was found a few times. The chain uses TRBV11-2 and TRBJ1-2; D uncertain. CDR1 SGHAT and CDR2 FQNNGV come from the germline V gene. V lost 11 bases and J 3 bases, leaving 19 bases between the germline ends. The length of the CDR3 is 14 residues. In DNA form, the CDR3 reads TGTGCCGTGGCAGAGGTCTTAGCGGACTATGGCTACACCTTC. Its protein product is CAVAEVLADYGYTF.

This clonotype was picked up a small number of times. The chain uses TRBV10-3 and TRBJ2-5, with D unclear. Judging by the DNA end, TRBJ2-1 fits better; the J call may be wrong. Germline CDR1 reads ENHRY; CDR2 reads SYGVKD. The CDR3 runs to 12 residues. For the CDR3, the DNA is TGTGCCATCAGTGAGTCCTTGGGTGAGCAGTTCTTC. Its protein is CAISESLGEQFF.

The chain couples TRBV4-3 to TRBJ1-1, with 8 bases fitting TRBD1. The CDR3 runs 15 residues. Germline assignment: CDR1 LGHNA and CDR2 YSLEER. V shed 4 bases, J shed 4 bases, and the junction held 8 bases outside the gene matches. The CDR3 loop is CASSPQGAGGTEAFF. The CDR3 nucleotides read TGCGCCAGCAGCCCTCAGGGGGCCGGGGGCACTGAAGCTTTCTTT.

This clonotype was counted once. This sequence joins TRBV27 and TRBJ1-4, with 9 bases identical to TRBD1. V lost 5 bases and J lost 5; bases outside the gene matches: 12. The germline V gene encodes CDR1 MNHEY and CDR2 SMNVEV (reference sequence). CDR3 length: 17 residues. In DNA, the CDR3 is TGTGCCAGCAGTCCGACGGGACAGGGAACCCTGAATGAAAAACTGTTTTTT. This sequence encodes CASSPTGQGTLNEKLFF.

This clonotype was picked up a small number of times. A read error may account for a junction end that differs from germline. The V and J genes are TRBV4-1 and TRBJ1-6; D is uncertain. The CDR3 contains 14 residues. Germline CDR1 is MGHRA and CDR2 is YSYEKL. This chain's CDR3 is CASSQGAFNSPHHF. The CDR3 nucleotides read TGCGCCAGCAGCCAAGGAGCCTTTAACTCACCCCACCACTTT.

Only a few counts were recorded for this clonotype. The chain employs TRBV20-1 and TRBJ2-5; 11 bases are shared with TRBD2. V dropped 5 bases and J dropped 2; count of bases not matched to a gene: 13. The CDR3 is 17 amino acids. Germline values: CDR1 DFQATT, CDR2 SNEGSKA (reference sequence). The CDR3 is CSASQYSSGGSQETQYF. CDR3 sequence (DNA): TGCAGTGCTTCTCAATATTCTAGCGGGGGGTCGCAAGAGACCCAGTACTTC.

The chain couples TRBV20-1 to TRBJ2-5; 8 positions agree with TRBD2. Germline assignment: CDR1 DFQATT and CDR2 SNEGSKA (reference sequence). V dropped 5 bases and J dropped 5; count of bases not matched to a gene: 7. The CDR3 contains 13 residues. Written as DNA, the CDR3 is TGCAGTGCTTCCAGCGGGGGAAGGGAGACCCAGTACTTC. It is translated as CSASSGGRETQYF.

This clonotype has a handful of counts. The chain has TRBV7-9 and TRBJ1-6; TRBD1 might be the D (5 bases). Germline V gene sequence: CDR1 SEHNR, CDR2 FQNEAQ (reference sequence). This CDR3 is 14 amino acids long. With 5 bases removed from V and 10 bases from J, the gap between germline ends came to 15 bases. The CDR3 loop is CASSRGGSVSPLHF. The CDR3 DNA is TGTGCCAGCAGCCGCGGGGGTTCGGTGTCACCCCTCCACTTT. Combining the CDR3 with reference TRBV7-9 and TRBJ1-6 gives the whole variable domain DTGVSQNPRHKITKRGQNVTFRCDPISEHNRLYWYRQTLGQGPEFLTYFQNEAQLEKSRLLSDRFSAERPKGSFSTLEIQRTEQGDSAMYLCASSRGGSVSPLHFGNGTRLTVT.

The chain recombines TRBV28 with TRBJ2-7, with a tentative D call TRBD2 (5 bases). Germline V gene lookup returns CDR1 MDHEN and CDR2 SYDVKM. V was cut by 10 bases and J by 9 bases, with 22 bases left in between. The CDR3 spans 13 residues. The CDR3 bases are TGTGCCACCCGGGGTGTTAAGGGAAGTTGGCAGTACTTC. Encoded protein: CATRGVKGSWQYF.

This clonotype was counted a few times. V gene TRBV29-1 combines with J gene TRBJ2-3; D is unclear. Germline V CDR1 and CDR2: SQVTM, ANQGSEA. Trimming took 3 bases from V and 2 from J, leaving 15 bases between them. The CDR3 sequence is 15 residues long. CDR3 sequence: CSVDWAARPTDTQYF. As DNA, the CDR3 is TGCAGCGTTGATTGGGCAGCAAGGCCCACAGATACGCAGTATTTT.

The rearrangement joins TRBV20-1 to TRBJ2-4; TRBD1 or TRBD2 may be the D gene (5 bases each). V dropped 6 bases and J dropped 1 base, with 16 bases sitting between them. CDR3 length: 15 amino acids. Germline CDR1 reads DFQATT; CDR2 reads SNEGSKA (reference sequence). In DNA form, the CDR3 reads TGCAGTGCCAACGGACTCGGGACGGCCAAAAACATTCAGTACTTC. This gives the protein CSANGLGTAKNIQYF.

This clonotype was detected ten times or more. J is TRBJ2-7 and V is TRBV29-1; D may be TRBD1 (5 bases). The DNA end is more similar to TRBJ2-1, so the J call may be wrong. CDR1 and CDR2 from the germline V gene are SQVTM and ANQGSEA. The CDR3 consists of 10 residues. CDR3 DNA: TGCAGCGTGCCAACCCAGGGGCAGTTCTTC. Translating gives CSVPTQGQFF.

The genes are TRBV7-3 and TRBJ2-3, with TRBD2 matching 9 bases. The CDR3 has 17 residues. Germline CDR1 SGHTA, CDR2 FQGTGA. Trimming took 1 base from V and 3 from J; bases not matched to a gene: 8. The CDR3 DNA reads TGTGCCAGCAGCTTAAGGGATAGCGGGGGCTATACAGATACGCAGTATTTT. Residues: CASSLRDSGGYTDTQYF.